Included here is one T cell receptor (beta chain) sequence, with context. Its matching antigen is unknown. TCRdb's copy holds only in-frame clones and misses some; the assay was immunoSEQ multiplex PCR. Of around 990,000 clones listed, roughly 80% are singletons. This sample was taken from a study of shared clonotypes between healthy human individuals. Study outcomes and limitations: Tissue TCR repertoires likely differ from these blood-only repertoires.

With V trimmed by 4 bases and J by 9 bases, 8 bases remained unmatched. Germline lookup yields CDR1 MNHEY and CDR2 SMNVEV (reference sequence). CDR3 size: 14 residues. There were only Caucasian adults among the donors, and all lived in Nashville, Tennessee. The chain is built from TRBV27 and TRBJ2-3, with 9 bases that match TRBD2. The sequencing sample was made of memory CD4+ T cells from PBMCs. The subset is: CD45RA-negative fraction. The clonotype comes from a young man in good health. Some clones in this sample may be carry-over from other donors' samples. In DNA, the CDR3 is TGTGCCAGCAGTTCCCGAATTAGCGGGAGCACGCAGTATTTT. It translates to CASSSRISGSTQYF.